These 32 T cell receptor beta chains were sequenced from one sample in a study of blood T cells in healthy people across ages. A second about 7 to 11 cycle PCR used barcoded and J-beta primers. From the 5' RACE reads, TCRdb called clonotypes with MiXCR, one entry per CDR3 protein. The table has 1.2 million to 1.5 million distinct CDR3 sequences, approximately 59% seen once. Material: blood. The receptors come from a man aged 18-30 years in good health.

This CDR3 reads CASSQDGHRGGEQYF. DNA of the CDR3: TGTGCCAGCAGCCAAGATGGCCATAGAGGAGGCGAGCAGTACTTC. This rearrangement joins TRBV3-1 to TRBJ2-5, with D possibly TRBD2 on 5 matching bases. The end of the DNA fits TRBJ2-7 better, so the J call may be wrong. CDR1 is LGHDT, CDR2 YNNKEL, per germline (reference sequence). CDR3 length: 15 residues.

The V gene is TRBV28, the J gene TRBJ2-7, with a weak D call TRBD1 (5 bases). The CDR3 is 14 amino acids. V was pared by 6 bases and J by 5 bases, with 17 bases between. CDR1 is MDHEN, CDR2 SYDVKM, per germline. The CDR3 bases are TGTGCCAGCAGGAGTCAGGGTGACAGCGACGAGCAGTACTTC. It yields the protein CASRSQGDSDEQYF.

This clonotype has only a few counts. The V gene is TRBV4-2, the J gene TRBJ2-7, with 8 bases aligning to TRBD2. Germline loops: CDR1 LGHNA, CDR2 YNFKEQ. J was trimmed by 2 bases and V by 5 bases; bases with no gene match: 5. This CDR3 has 14 amino acids. CDR3: CASSAGTSTYEQYF. CDR3 coding DNA: TGTGCCAGCAGCGCCGGGACTAGTACCTACGAGCAGTACTTC.

The V and J genes are TRBV29-1 and TRBJ2-5, with D possibly being TRBD1 or TRBD2 (5 bases each). V was pared by 3 bases and J by 6 bases, with 26 bases between. This CDR3 is 17 amino acids long. Germline V gene data show CDR1 as SQVTM and CDR2 as ANQGSEA. The CDR3 region is CSVEGRTGPGWDQTQYF. Here the CDR3 DNA reads TGCAGCGTTGAGGGCCGAACGGGGCCAGGGTGGGATCAGACCCAGTACTTC.

The gene calls are TRBV4-1 and TRBJ2-1, with D perhaps TRBD2 (6 bases). The V and J ends lost 1 base and 10 bases respectively, with 17 bases between them. CDR3 length: 15 amino acids. Germline lookup yields CDR1 MGHRA and CDR2 YSYEKL. The CDR3 DNA is TGCGCCAGCAGCCAAGTAACTAGCTTGAGGTGGGAGCAGTTCTTC. Protein sequence: CASSQVTSLRWEQFF.

The chain has TRBV2 and TRBJ1-6; no reliable D call. Trimming stripped 7 bases from V and 7 bases from J, with 8 bases between. The CDR3 covers 12 residues. CDR1 and CDR2 (germline): SNHLY, FYNNEI. The CDR3 region has the DNA TGTGCCAGCAAGGAGAGGAATTCACCCCTCCACTTT. This encodes CASKERNSPLHF.

The CDR3 region has the DNA TGTGCCAGCAGCTTTCCGACAGGGAATGGGGAGACCCAGTACTTC. As protein: CASSFPTGNGETQYF. This chain links TRBV7-2 with TRBJ2-5; 7 bases line up with TRBD1. Germline lookup yields CDR1 SGHTA and CDR2 FQGNSA. V shed 3 bases, J shed 5 bases, and the junction held 9 bases outside the gene matches. This CDR3 region has 15 residues.

This clonotype was counted only a few times. The chain employs TRBV6-5 and TRBJ2-5; possible D gene TRBD2, 5 bases. Deletions cut 5 bases from V and 3 bases from J, with 13 bases between. The CDR3 sequence is 14 residues long. Germline V gives CDR1 MNHEY, CDR2 SVGAGI. CDR3 sequence reads: CASSSGTVEETQYF. The CDR3 DNA follows: TGTGCCAGCAGTAGCGGCACGGTCGAAGAGACCCAGTACTTC.

This clonotype was detected only once. V and J are TRBV29-1 and TRBJ2-1; D uncertain. CDR3 length: 13 residues. The V end was cut by 4 bases, the J end by 7 bases, with 14 bases between. Germline assignment: CDR1 SQVTM and CDR2 ANQGSEA. The CDR3 protein is CSVASLLANEQFF. CDR3 in DNA: TGCAGCGTTGCCAGTCTACTGGCGAATGAGCAGTTCTTC.

This clonotype was observed once. This chain joins TRBV29-1 and TRBJ2-1, with 8 bases matching TRBD2. Unmatched junction bases numbered 12, after V lost 7 bases and J lost 13 bases. CDR3 length: 12 amino acids. CDR1 is SQVTM and CDR2 is ANQGSEA in the germline V gene. CDR3 loop: CSGLAGRETQFF. The CDR3 DNA sequence: TGCAGCGGCTTAGCGGGGCGGGAGACCCAGTTCTTC.

The V call is TRBV7-9, the J call TRBJ1-2; tentative D call: TRBD1 (6 bases). The CDR3 contains 14 residues. Trimming took off 5 bases at V and 6 bases at J, with 16 bases between the two ends. Germline V gene sequence: CDR1 SEHNR, CDR2 FQNEAQ (reference sequence). The CDR3 loop reads CASSPQGQMDGYTF. CDR3 bases: TGTGCCAGCAGCCCACAAGGACAGATGGATGGCTACACCTTC.

The chain combines TRBV28 with TRBJ2-3, with D possibly matching TRBD1 (5 bases). The CDR3 extends over 15 amino acids. Trimming removed 1 base from V and 4 bases from J, with 12 bases in between. CDR1 and CDR2 (germline): MDHEN, SYDVKM. In DNA form, the CDR3 reads TGTGCCAGCAGTTTATCTGCAGGGTCAGCAGATACGCAGTATTTT. Amino acids: CASSLSAGSADTQYF.

This clonotype was seen a single time. The chain recombines TRBV29-1 with TRBJ2-1; D remains unclear. V gave up 1 base and J gave up 12 bases, with 10 bases separating them. Germline V lookup: CDR1 SQVTM, CDR2 ANQGSEA. The CDR3 spans 11 residues. DNA for the CDR3: TGCAGCGTTGAAGTGGCTCGAGGGCAGTTCTTC. Residues: CSVEVARGQFF.

The CDR3 bases are TGTGCCAGCAGCACCCCCGGGACAGGACGAGAAAAACTGTTTTTT. Protein: CASSTPGTGREKLFF. The V gene is TRBV9, the J gene TRBJ1-4, with 8 positions matching TRBD1. V lost 4 bases and J lost 8; bases outside the gene matches: 10. Germline values: CDR1 SGDLS, CDR2 YYNGEE. CDR3 length: 15 amino acids. Together with reference TRBV9 and TRBJ1-4, the CDR3 gives the full variable domain: DSGVTQTPKHLITATGQRVTLRCSPRSGDLSVYWYQQSLDQGLQFLIQYYNGEERAKGNILERFSAQQFPDLHSELNLSSLELGDSALYFCASSTPGTGREKLFFGSGTQLSVL.

As to this clonotype: One junction end does not reproduce the germline sequence, and a read error may be involved. The chain uses TRBV2 and TRBJ1-5; D is undetermined. Germline loops: CDR1 SNHLY, CDR2 FYNNEI. The CDR3 spans 15 residues. The CDR3 coding sequence is TGTGCCAGCACTTCGCGGGGATATAGCAAGCAGCCCCAGCATTTT. Protein: CASTSRGYSKQPQHF.

The chain recombines TRBV7-2 with TRBJ1-2; 9 bases align to TRBD1. The trim removed 4 bases at V and 7 bases at J, leaving 4 bases unmatched. Germline V CDR1 and CDR2: SGHTA, FQGNSA. The CDR3 totals 13 residues. CDR3 sequence: CASSWDRAPGYTF. CDR3 nucleotide sequence: TGTGCCAGCAGCTGGGACAGGGCCCCTGGCTACACCTTC. Full variable domain (missing parts from reference TRBV7-2 and TRBJ1-2): GAGVSQSPSNKVTEKGKDVELRCDPISGHTALYWYRQSLGQGLEFLIYFQGNSAPDKSGLPSDRFSAERTGGSVSTLTIQRTQQEDSAVYLCASSWDRAPGYTFGSGTRLTVV.

This clonotype was seen a handful of times. The rearrangement links TRBV4-1 to TRBJ2-3; D gene ambiguous. The germline V gene encodes CDR1 MGHRA and CDR2 YSYEKL. Trimming removed 2 bases at V and 1 base at J, with 10 bases between. CDR3 size: 15 residues. This CDR3 is CASSQPVGGTDTQYF. The CDR3 region has the DNA TGCGCCAGCAGCCAACCCGTGGGCGGCACAGATACGCAGTATTTT.

This chain connects TRBV20-1 to TRBJ2-3, with 11 positions matching TRBD2. Trimming took 0 bases from V and 4 from J; bases not matched to a gene: 6. This CDR3 spans 16 amino acids. Germline V CDR1 and CDR2: DFQATT, SNEGSKA (reference sequence). The CDR3 protein is CSARDRRLAGSDTQYF. The CDR3 coding sequence is TGCAGTGCTAGAGATCGGAGACTAGCGGGATCAGATACGCAGTATTTT.

This clonotype was seen only a few times. V gene TRBV4-3 combines with J gene TRBJ2-1; 7 bases agree with TRBD2. Germline V lookup: CDR1 LGHNA, CDR2 YSLEER. The CDR3 extends over 16 amino acids. J lost 8 bases, V lost 0 bases, and 10 bases had no gene match. CDR3 nucleotide sequence: TGCGCCAGCAGCCAAGATGTGGGGGTTGCGGGGGATGAGCAGTTCTTC. This translates into CASSQDVGVAGDEQFF.

J is TRBJ2-5 and V is TRBV10-3, with 9 bases fitting TRBD1. The DNA end lines up better with TRBJ2-7; the J call may be wrong. Per the germline V gene, CDR1 is ENHRY and CDR2 is SYGVKD. The CDR3 loop spans 14 amino acids. CDR3 residues: CAISTGTGIYEQYF. In nucleotides, the CDR3 is TGTGCCATCAGTACCGGGACAGGGATCTACGAGCAGTACTTC.

The rearrangement joins TRBV7-9 to TRBJ2-1, with 8 bases identical to TRBD2. Germline V gene sequence: CDR1 SEHNR, CDR2 FQNEAQ (reference sequence). The CDR3 spans 16 residues. Trimming took 2 bases from V and 11 from J; bases not matched to a gene: 14. The CDR3 DNA sequence: TGTGCCAGCAGCTTAAGCGGGGGCGGGAGCTACCCTCAGCAGTTCTTC. Protein: CASSLSGGGSYPQQFF.

In this sample, this clonotype turned up many times. This chain links TRBV6-6 with TRBJ2-1; D is ambiguous. From germline, CDR1 is MNHNY and CDR2 SVGAGI (reference sequence). The CDR3 covers 11 residues. With 5 bases removed from V and 7 bases from J, the gap between germline ends came to 6 bases. The CDR3 nucleotides are TGTGCCAGCAGTCTCAAAAATGAGCAGTTCTTC. This translates into CASSLKNEQFF.

This rearrangement joins TRBV9 to TRBJ2-5; 9 nucleotides match TRBD1. Unmatched junction bases numbered 4, after V lost 0 bases and J lost 7 bases. This CDR3 region has 14 residues. Germline CDR1 SGDLS, CDR2 YYNGEE. The CDR3 bases are TGTGCCAGCAGCGTAGAGGACAGGGGAGGGACCCAGTACTTC. Translation: CASSVEDRGGTQYF.

This clonotype showed up just a few times. V and J are TRBV4-1 and TRBJ2-4; 10 bases are shared with TRBD1. The trim removed 4 bases at V and 6 bases at J, leaving 3 bases unmatched. Per the germline V gene, CDR1 is MGHRA and CDR2 is YSYEKL. The CDR3 runs to 14 residues. The CDR3 DNA follows: TGCGCCAGCAGCCGACAGGGGGCGGGAAACATTCAGTACTTC. It yields the protein CASSRQGAGNIQYF.

This chain joins TRBV4-3 and TRBJ1-1; D gene unclear. V was shortened by 1 base and J by 0 bases, with 9 bases between the two germline ends. This CDR3 spans 15 amino acids. Germline CDR1 reads LGHNA; CDR2 reads YSLEER. The CDR3 region has the DNA TGCGCCAGCAGCCAAGTTGCGGACTTGAACACTGAAGCTTTCTTT. Protein: CASSQVADLNTEAFF.

The rearrangement uses TRBV20-1 and TRBJ2-3, with D perhaps matching TRBD2 (5 bases). V was pared by 2 bases and J by 2 bases, with 11 bases between. The CDR3 runs 14 residues. Germline V gene sequence: CDR1 DFQATT, CDR2 SNEGSKA (reference sequence). The CDR3 DNA reads as TGCAGTGCTAGAATACACGGGGACACAGATACGCAGTATTTT. The encoded protein is CSARIHGDTDTQYF.

V and J are TRBV29-1 and TRBJ2-3; TRBD1 might be the D (5 bases). CDR3 size: 14 residues. From germline, CDR1 is SQVTM and CDR2 ANQGSEA. V gave up 0 bases and J gave up 5 bases, with 12 bases separating them. Here the CDR3 reads CSVEEPPRGDTQYF. The CDR3 region has the DNA TGCAGCGTTGAAGAACCACCAAGGGGAGATACGCAGTATTTT.

The chain couples TRBV2 to TRBJ2-7; no firm D call. The V end was cut by 6 bases, the J end by 3 bases, with 12 bases between. The V gene's germline CDR1 is SNHLY and CDR2 FYNNEI. The CDR3 extends over 13 amino acids. CDR3 bases: TGTGCCAGCAGGTCCGCAGGTGTCTACGAGCAGTACTTC. As protein: CASRSAGVYEQYF.

The rearrangement links TRBV11-2 to TRBJ2-1; 7 nucleotides align to TRBD1. This CDR3 region has 15 residues. Trimming removed 5 bases from V and 6 bases from J; junction bases left unmatched: 10. The germline gives CDR1 SGHAT, CDR2 FQNNGV. This CDR3 is CASSPPDRNANEQFF. Written as DNA, the CDR3 is TGTGCCAGCAGCCCACCGGACAGGAACGCCAATGAGCAGTTCTTC.

This clonotype was counted a few times. The chain is built from TRBV5-5 and TRBJ2-1, with D uncertain. The CDR3 contains 15 residues. V was shortened by 4 bases and J by 5 bases, with 16 bases between the two germline ends. Germline V gene data show CDR1 as SGHKS and CDR2 as YYEKEE (reference sequence). CDR3 DNA: TGTGCCAGCAGCCCGGGTGGGCGGAGAGACAATGAGCAGTTCTTC. This sequence encodes CASSPGGRRDNEQFF.

CDR3 nucleotide sequence: TGTGCCAGCAGCTTGGTGGACGGGGGGCACACAGATACGCAGTATTTT. It translates to CASSLVDGGHTDTQYF. The genes are TRBV7-6 and TRBJ2-3; possible D gene TRBD2, 7 bases. Looked up from germline, CDR1 is SGHVS and CDR2 is FNYEAQ. The CDR3 contains 16 residues. Trimming removed 3 bases at V and 2 bases at J, with 15 bases between.

The CDR3 sequence is CASTLRANDYNEQFF. CDR3 DNA sequence: TGTGCCAGTACCCTACGGGCTAATGATTACAATGAGCAGTTCTTC. The chain links TRBV19 to TRBJ2-1; no clear D. Deletions cut 7 bases from V and 4 bases from J, with 17 bases between. The germline gives CDR1 LNHDA, CDR2 SQIVND (reference sequence). This CDR3 has 15 amino acids.